The text below deals with one TCR beta chain. This CDR3 has 14 residues. This record belongs to a study of blood T cell repertoires in COVID-19. Whole-study context: Samples of COVID-19 (acute and convalescent) were obtained from the United States, Italy and Spain. Sample material is recorded as cDNA or gDNA derived from T cells, B-cell-depleted T cells, or PBMCs.

Original processing methods: Quantification of nucleated cells was approximated via reference gene primer amplification. Produced via immunoSEQ multiplex PCR; TCRdb's table is partial and in-frame only. The V and J calls and clone size come from that table; D and trimming were worked out from the DNA. The repertoire holds about 79,000 clones, with roughly 89% as singletons. Sequences were obtained from peripheral blood. This receptor was taken from an older man with active or convalescent COVID-19. The rearrangement uses TRBV7-5 and TRBJ2-5; the table names TRBD2, a call not compared with the DNA. TRBV7-5 is termed a pseudogene. The CDR3 DNA reads TGTGCCAGAAGCTTTTGGACTAGCGGCTTACGCCCGTACTTC. Translating gives CARSFWTSGLRPYF.